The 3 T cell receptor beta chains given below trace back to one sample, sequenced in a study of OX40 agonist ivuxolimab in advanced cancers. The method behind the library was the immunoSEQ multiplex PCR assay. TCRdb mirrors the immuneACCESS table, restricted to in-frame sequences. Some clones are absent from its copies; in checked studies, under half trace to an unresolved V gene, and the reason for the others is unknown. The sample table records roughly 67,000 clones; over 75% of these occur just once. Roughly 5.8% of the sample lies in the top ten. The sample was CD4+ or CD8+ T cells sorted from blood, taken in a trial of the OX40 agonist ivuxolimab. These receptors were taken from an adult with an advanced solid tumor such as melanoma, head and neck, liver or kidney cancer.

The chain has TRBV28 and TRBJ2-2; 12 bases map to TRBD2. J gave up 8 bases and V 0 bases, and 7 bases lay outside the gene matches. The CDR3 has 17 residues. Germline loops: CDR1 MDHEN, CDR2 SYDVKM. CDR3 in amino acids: CASSLWRLAGGPGELFF. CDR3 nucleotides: TGTGCCAGCAGTTTATGGCGCCTAGCGGGGGGGCCTGGGGAGCTGTTTTTT. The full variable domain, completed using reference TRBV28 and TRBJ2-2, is DVKVTQSSRYLVKRTGEKVFLECVQDMDHENMFWYRQDPGLGLRLIYFSYDVKMKEKGDIPEGYSVSREKKERFSLILESASTNQTSMYLCASSLWRLAGGPGELFFGEGSRLTVL.

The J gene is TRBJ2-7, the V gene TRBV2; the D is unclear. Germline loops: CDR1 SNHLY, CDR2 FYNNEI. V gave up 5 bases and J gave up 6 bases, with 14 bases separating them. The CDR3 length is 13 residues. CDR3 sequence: CASSPLASFEQYF. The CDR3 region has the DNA TGTGCCAGCAGTCCACTCGCGAGCTTCGAGCAGTACTTC.

CDR3 nucleotides: TGTGCCAGCTCACCGGGACAGGGGCCCACCGGGGAGCTGTTTTTT. This sequence encodes CASSPGQGPTGELFF. V gene TRBV18 combines with J gene TRBJ2-2; 10 positions agree with TRBD1. Germline values: CDR1 KGHSH, CDR2 LQKENI. The CDR3 runs to 15 residues. The V gene end was trimmed by 3 bases and the J gene end by 4 bases; junction bases not matched to a gene: 2.